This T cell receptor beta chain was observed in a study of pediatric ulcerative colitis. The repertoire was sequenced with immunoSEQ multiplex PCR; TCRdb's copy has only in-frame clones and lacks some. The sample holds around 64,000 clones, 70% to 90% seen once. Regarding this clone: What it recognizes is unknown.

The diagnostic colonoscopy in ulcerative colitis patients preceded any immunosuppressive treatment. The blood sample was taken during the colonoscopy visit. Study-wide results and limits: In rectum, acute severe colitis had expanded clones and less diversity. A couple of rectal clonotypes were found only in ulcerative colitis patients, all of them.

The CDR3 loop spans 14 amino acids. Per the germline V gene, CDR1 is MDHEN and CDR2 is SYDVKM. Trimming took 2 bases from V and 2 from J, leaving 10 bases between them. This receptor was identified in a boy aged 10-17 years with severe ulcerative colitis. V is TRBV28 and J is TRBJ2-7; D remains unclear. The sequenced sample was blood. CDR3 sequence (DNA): TGTGCCAGCAGTTTAGCCGGGTTCACCTACGAGCAGTACTTC. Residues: CASSLAGFTYEQYF.